This TCR beta chain was identified during a study of cytomegalovirus exposure and HLA in healthy donors. Study-level findings and limits: An ancestry cluster, one associated with Asian ancestry, reportedly showed fewer N-insertions than the approximately 670-donor mean in a later analysis.

The PCR ran on 60 Vbeta and 13 Jbeta primers. Method: immunoSEQ multiplex PCR; TCRdb's copy keeps in-frame clones and lacks some. Of about 91,000 clones listed, around 70% were seen once; the top ten hold 1.2%. The V gene end was trimmed by 4 bases and the J gene end by 4 bases; junction bases not matched to a gene: 5. The V gene's germline CDR1 is MRHNA and CDR2 SNTAGT. The CDR3 is 14 amino acids. On this clone itself: Antigen: not known.

Sequenced: PBMCs. The receptor comes from a female donor in good health and CMV-seronegative. The rearrangement uses TRBV6-4 and TRBJ2-3; 7 positions match TRBD2. The CDR3: CASSVEAGADTQYF. The CDR3 nucleotides are TGTGCCAGCAGTGTGGAGGCGGGGGCAGATACGCAGTATTTT.